This T cell receptor (beta chain) is drawn from a study of T cell responses to AZD1222 COVID-19 vaccine. The CDR3 covers 13 residues. The V end was cut by 1 base, the J end by 6 bases, with 9 bases between. CDR1 and CDR2 (germline): SGHNT, YYREEE (reference sequence). The repertoire was sequenced with immunoSEQ multiplex PCR; TCRdb's copy has only in-frame clones and lacks some. The data hold about 100,000 clones, with just over 90% observed a single time. This receptor was obtained from an adult in good health. Here the sequenced sample was peripheral blood, taken on day 0 of AZD1222 vaccination. V and J are TRBV5-4 and TRBJ2-3; no clear D. The CDR3 loop reads CASSLIVADTQYF. CDR3 bases: TGTGCCAGCAGCTTGATTGTAGCCGATACGCAGTATTTT.